The present T cell receptor (beta chain) was sequenced within a study of metastatic and nonmetastatic thyroid tumors. Study as a whole: Malignant thyroid and benign thyroid patients provided blood and tumor or nodule tissue whose repertoires were compared. Study-level findings and limits: In both blood and tumor samples, TCR beta diversity was reported significantly higher for malignant than benign nodules.

Original processing notes: Construction of a distant-metastasis classifier for papillary thyroid cancer relied on CDR3 differences across clinicopathological groups. TCRdb re-called the PCR reads via MiXCR. These V and J calls derive from TCRdb rather than the authors' analysis. Among about 39,000 clones listed, 9.5% to 13% were seen once. The CDR3 extends over 12 amino acids. Per the germline V gene, CDR1 is DFQATT and CDR2 is SNEGSKA (reference sequence). Not a single patient had been given any form of treatment at any point before undergoing thyroid surgery. This clone was recorded many times. The target antigen is unknown.

The receptor's source is a male donor with papillary thyroid cancer or a benign thyroid nodule (not recorded which). Some clones in this sample may be carry-over from other donors' samples. The chain uses TRBV20-1 and TRBJ2-5; 9 positions match TRBD1. Sequenced input: blood. CDR3 residues: CREQGAWETQYF. In DNA form, the CDR3 reads TGCAGAGAACAGGGGGCATGGGAGACCCAGTACTTC.